A single sample gave rise to the 10 T cell receptor beta chains below, sequenced in a study of cytomegalovirus exposure and HLA in healthy donors. Primers: 60 Vbeta forward and 13 Jbeta reverse. The protocol was immunoSEQ multiplex PCR, while the TCRdb copy is restricted to in-frame clones and leaves out a portion. This table holds around 190,000 clones, 79% found once. Sequencing was done on a sample of PBMCs. Receptor source: a woman in her thirties or forties in good health and CMV-seronegative.

The genes are TRBV29-1 and TRBJ2-3, with TRBD2 matching 8 bases. This CDR3 contains 17 residues. Germline V lookup: CDR1 SQVTM, CDR2 ANQGSEA. V lost 3 bases, J lost 0 bases, and 11 bases stayed unmatched. The CDR3 sequence is CSVDTLAGGTSTDTQYF. DNA for the CDR3: TGCAGCGTTGATACCCTAGCGGGCGGAACTAGCACAGATACGCAGTATTTT.

The V and J genes are TRBV5-4 and TRBJ1-2, with D hard to call. The CDR3 consists of 15 residues. Deletions cut 6 bases from V and 6 bases from J, with 21 bases between. Germline V lookup: CDR1 SGHNT, CDR2 YYREEE (reference sequence). The CDR3 loop reads CASTLRHRKPDGYTF. The CDR3 DNA is TGTGCCAGCACCCTAAGACATAGGAAACCAGATGGCTACACCTTC.

V is TRBV6-6 and J is TRBJ2-1, with D possibly TRBD2 on 5 matching bases. Germline-derived CDR1 and CDR2 are MNHNY and SVGAGI (reference sequence). The ends were cut back, 11 bases at V and 13 bases at J, with 24 bases in the middle. CDR3 size: 13 residues. CDR3 in amino acids: CASSGGLRNRQFF. The CDR3 nucleotides read TGTGCCTCGAGCGGCGGGCTCCGAAACCGCCAGTTCTTC.

V gene TRBV29-1 combines with J gene TRBJ1-1; TRBD1 agrees at 8 bases. J gave up 5 bases and V 7 bases, and 6 bases lay outside the gene matches. Per the germline V gene, CDR1 is SQVTM and CDR2 is ANQGSEA. The CDR3 loop spans 12 amino acids. In nucleotides, the CDR3 is TGCAGCGGTGGACAGGGACAAACTGAAGCTTTCTTT. Protein: CSGGQGQTEAFF.

The genes are TRBV6-6 and TRBJ1-1, with no clear D. This CDR3 has 12 amino acids. Trimming took 5 bases from V and 1 from J, leaving 5 bases between them. Germline V gene lookup returns CDR1 MNHNY and CDR2 SVGAGI (reference sequence). In nucleotides, the CDR3 is TGTGCCAGCAGTCACAGGAACACTGAAGCTTTCTTT. Protein product: CASSHRNTEAFF.

The rearrangement links TRBV7-6 to TRBJ1-4, with TRBD1 matching 9 bases. Trimming took 0 bases from V and 5 from J; bases not matched to a gene: 7. CDR1 and CDR2 (germline): SGHVS, FNYEAQ. The CDR3 runs 17 residues. CDR3 in amino acids: CASSLATGTGPNEKLFF. In DNA form, the CDR3 reads TGTGCCAGCAGCTTAGCAACCGGGACAGGGCCCAATGAAAAACTGTTTTTT.

V and J are TRBV7-3 and TRBJ2-2; 14 positions agree with TRBD2. Trimming cost V 0 bases and J 5 bases; bases outside gene matches: 8. The CDR3 length is 19 residues. Germline values: CDR1 SGHTA, CDR2 FQGTGA. In nucleotides, the CDR3 is TGTGCCAGCAGCTTAACCCCAGGGACTAGCGGGAGTAGGACCGGGGAGCTGTTTTTT. Amino acids: CASSLTPGTSGSRTGELFF. Variable domain in full (rest from reference TRBV7-3 and TRBJ2-2): GAGVSQTPSNKVTEKGKYVELRCDPISGHTALYWYRQSLGQGPEFLIYFQGTGAADDSGLPNDRFFAVRPEGSVSTLKIQRTERGDSAVYLCASSLTPGTSGSRTGELFFGEGSRLTVL.

This clone turned up a few times. This chain uses TRBV5-1 with TRBJ1-3; D not certain. The length of the CDR3 is 13 residues. Germline V gene data show CDR1 as SGHRS and CDR2 as YFSETQ. V was shortened by 4 bases and J by 4 bases, with 9 bases between the two germline ends. CDR3 protein: CASSPSQGNTIYF. Here the CDR3 DNA reads TGCGCCAGCAGCCCTTCCCAGGGAAACACCATATATTTT. The full variable domain, with the rest looked up from reference TRBV5-1 and TRBJ1-3, is KAGVTQTPRYLIKTRGQQVTLSCSPISGHRSVSWYQQTPGQGLQFLFEYFSETQRNKGNFPGRFSGRQFSNSRSEMNVSTLELGDSALYLCASSPSQGNTIYFGEGSWLTVV.

CDR3 in DNA: TGTGCCACCAGCAGACGACAAACAGGGGAACAGCCCCAGCATTTT. This translates into CATSRRQTGEQPQHF. This chain links TRBV15 with TRBJ1-5, with 7 bases aligning to TRBD1. J lost 7 bases, V lost 2 bases, and 8 bases had no gene match. This CDR3 region has 15 residues. Germline lookup yields CDR1 LNHNV and CDR2 YYDKDF (reference sequence).

This clone was seen only once. The rearrangement links TRBV28 to TRBJ2-7; 10 bases fit TRBD2. Trimming removed 5 bases from V and 3 bases from J; junction bases left unmatched: 7. The CDR3 has 15 amino acids. The germline CDR1 and CDR2 sequences are MDHEN and SYDVKM. CDR3 residues: CASSPRAGGVYEQYF. The DNA for the CDR3 is TGTGCCAGCAGTCCACGAGCGGGAGGGGTCTACGAGCAGTACTTC.